The 8 T cell receptor beta chains presented below share a single source sample, sequenced in a study of blood T cell repertoires in COVID-19. Profiling relied on immunoSEQ multiplex PCR, and the TCRdb table lists in-frame clones only, not all of them. The sample yields fewer than 250,000 clones, around 90% seen once. Sequenced input: PBMCs or T cells enriched from blood (not recorded which). The receptors originated from a man aged 25-45 years who had recovered from COVID-19.

This clone has just one count. The genes are TRBV9 and TRBJ2-7, with 8 bases matching TRBD1. The germline gives CDR1 SGDLS, CDR2 YYNGEE. CDR3 length: 14 amino acids. Trimming at V came to 4 bases and at J to 7 bases, leaving 10 bases not matched to a gene. CDR3 DNA: TGTGCCAGCAGCTTCGGACAGGGCACGGAAGAGCAGTACTTC. It yields the protein CASSFGQGTEEQYF.

The gene calls are TRBV7-8 and TRBJ1-4, with TRBD1 matching over 10 bases. The germline V gene has CDR1 SGHVS and CDR2 FQNEAQ. This CDR3 is 15 amino acids long. The J segment lost 7 bases and the V segment lost 1 base, leaving 3 bases of the junction unmatched. CDR3 DNA sequence: TGTGCCAGCAGCTTAGGGGACAGGGGTCCTGAAAAACTGTTTTTT. As protein: CASSLGDRGPEKLFF. The full variable domain, with the rest looked up from reference TRBV7-8 and TRBJ1-4, is GAGVSQSPRYKVAKRGQDVALRCDPISGHVSLFWYQQALGQGPEFLTYFQNEAQLDKSGLPSDRFFAERPEGSVSTLKIQRTQQEDSAVYLCASSLGDRGPEKLFFGSGTQLSVL.

This clone was detected once. DNA of the CDR3: TGTGCCAGCAGCTACGGGGTCCCTTACACTGAAGCTTTCTTT. Amino acid sequence: CASSYGVPYTEAFF. The chain recombines TRBV5-6 with TRBJ1-1, with D hard to call. The germline CDR1 and CDR2 sequences are SGHDT and YYEEEE. Trimming stripped 3 bases from V and 3 bases from J, with 12 bases between. CDR3 size: 14 residues. The variable domain in full, completed from reference TRBV5-6 and TRBJ1-1, reads DAGVTQSPTHLIKTRGQQVTLRCSPKSGHDTVSWYQQALGQGPQFIFQYYEEEERQRGNFPDRFSGHQFPNYSSELNVNALLLGDSALYLCASSYGVPYTEAFFGQGTRLTVV.

This clone was found once. This sequence joins TRBV6-5 and TRBJ1-6; TRBD1 might be the D (5 bases). V was pared by 3 bases and J by 10 bases, with 16 bases between. CDR1 is MNHEY, CDR2 SVGAGI, per germline. The CDR3 is 15 residues long. The CDR3 loop is CASSYGGGLGSPLHF. As DNA, the CDR3 is TGTGCCAGCAGTTATGGTGGGGGGTTGGGATCACCCCTCCACTTT.

CDR3 sequence: CASSYTQGLGETQYF. The CDR3 region has the DNA TGTGCCAGCAGCTATACTCAGGGGTTAGGGGAGACCCAGTACTTC. This chain connects TRBV7-6 to TRBJ2-5; possible D gene TRBD1, 6 bases. The CDR3 covers 15 residues. Trimming cost V 4 bases and J 5 bases, with 17 bases left between them. Looked up from germline, CDR1 is SGHVS and CDR2 is FNYEAQ.

The chain joins TRBV19 to TRBJ2-7; 8 bases fit TRBD2. Germline trimming cut 6 bases from V and 3 bases from J; bases unmatched to any gene: 10. This CDR3 has 15 amino acids. Germline CDR1 reads LNHDA; CDR2 reads SQIVND (reference sequence). Here the CDR3 reads CASSMTLAEFYEQYF. The CDR3 DNA reads TGTGCCAGTAGCATGACACTAGCGGAATTCTACGAGCAGTACTTC.

The rearrangement links TRBV5-6 to TRBJ1-2; 8 bases line up with TRBD1. V shed 6 bases and J 6 bases; nucleotides not matched to a gene: 10. The CDR3 contains 14 residues. Per germline, CDR1 SGHDT and CDR2 YYEEEE. This chain's CDR3 is CASTRQGTRNGYTF. The CDR3, as DNA: TGTGCCAGCACAAGACAGGGGACGAGGAATGGCTACACCTTC.

This clone came up a few times. The chain recombines TRBV30 with TRBJ2-1; D is unresolved. V lost 3 bases and J 6 bases, leaving 9 bases between the germline ends. Germline values: CDR1 GTSNPN, CDR2 SVGIG (reference sequence). This CDR3 is built from 12 residues. CDR3: CAWSANSNEQFF. As DNA, the CDR3 is TGTGCCTGGAGCGCCAACAGCAATGAGCAGTTCTTC.